Given below is one TCR beta chain in context. Its antigen is unknown. This specimen belongs to a study of OX40 agonist ivuxolimab in advanced cancers. Whole-study context: Age averaged around 60 years (range roughly 23 to 79), and around 87% were male.

CDR1 is SEHNR and CDR2 is FQNEAQ in the germline V gene (reference sequence). Trimming pared 2 bases from V and 6 bases from J, leaving 13 bases between. The CDR3 length is 14 residues. Data came from immunoSEQ multiplex PCR; TCRdb stores just in-frame clones and leaves some out. The sample lists 57,000 or so clones, 85% occurring once. Individuals having autoimmune disease history or systemic immunosuppression were not enrolled. Study conclusions and caveats: Average numbers of expanded clones were greater in CD8+ T cells than in CD4+.

The TCR originated in an adult with an advanced solid tumor such as melanoma, head and neck, liver or kidney cancer. Sequencing used CD4+ or CD8+ T cells sorted from blood, obtained in a trial of the OX40 agonist ivuxolimab. The chain combines TRBV7-9 with TRBJ1-1; the D is unclear. CDR3 protein: CASSLWGLRAEAFF. The DNA of the CDR3 is TGTGCCAGCAGCTTATGGGGTCTTAGGGCTGAAGCTTTCTTT.